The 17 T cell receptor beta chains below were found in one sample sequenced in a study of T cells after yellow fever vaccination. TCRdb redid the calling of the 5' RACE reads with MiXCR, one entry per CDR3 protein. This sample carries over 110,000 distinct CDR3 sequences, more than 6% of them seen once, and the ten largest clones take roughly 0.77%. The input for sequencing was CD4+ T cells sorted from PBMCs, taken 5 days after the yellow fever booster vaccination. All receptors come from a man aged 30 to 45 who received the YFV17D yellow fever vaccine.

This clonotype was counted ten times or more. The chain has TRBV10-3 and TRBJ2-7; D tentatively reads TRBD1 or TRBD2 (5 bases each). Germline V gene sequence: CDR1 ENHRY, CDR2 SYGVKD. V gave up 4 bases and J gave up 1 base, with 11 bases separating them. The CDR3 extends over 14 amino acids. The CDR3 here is CAISARDGSYEQYF. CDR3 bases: TGTGCCATCAGTGCCCGGGACGGGTCCTACGAGCAGTACTTC.

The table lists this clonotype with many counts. The CDR3 loop is CASSQRPTGKTSITGELFF. The CDR3 nucleotides are TGTGCCAGCAGCCAACGCCCGACAGGGAAGACAAGCATCACCGGGGAGCTGTTTTTT. The chain joins TRBV14 to TRBJ2-2, with TRBD1 matching over 7 bases. V dropped 2 bases and J dropped 4; count of bases not matched to a gene: 16. The length of the CDR3 is 19 residues. Germline CDR1 reads SGHDN; CDR2 reads FVKESK. Together with reference TRBV14 and TRBJ2-2, the CDR3 gives the full variable domain: EAGVTQFPSHSVIEKGQTVTLRCDPISGHDNLYWYRRVMGKEIKFLLHFVKESKQDESGMPNNRFLAERTGGTYSTLKVQPAELEDSGVYFCASSQRPTGKTSITGELFFGEGSRLTVL.

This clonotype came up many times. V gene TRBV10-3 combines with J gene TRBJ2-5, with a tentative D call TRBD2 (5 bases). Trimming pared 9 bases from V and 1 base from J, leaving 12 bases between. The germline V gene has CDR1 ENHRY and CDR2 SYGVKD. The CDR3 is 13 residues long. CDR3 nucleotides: TGTGCCATGTCCTACGGGGTCCAAGAGACCCAGTACTTC. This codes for CAMSYGVQETQYF.

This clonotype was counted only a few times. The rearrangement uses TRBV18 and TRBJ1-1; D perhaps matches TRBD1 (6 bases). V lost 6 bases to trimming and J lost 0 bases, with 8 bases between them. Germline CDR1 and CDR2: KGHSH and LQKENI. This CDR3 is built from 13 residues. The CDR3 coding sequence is TGTGCCAGCTCGACAGGTATGAACACTGAAGCTTTCTTT. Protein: CASSTGMNTEAFF.

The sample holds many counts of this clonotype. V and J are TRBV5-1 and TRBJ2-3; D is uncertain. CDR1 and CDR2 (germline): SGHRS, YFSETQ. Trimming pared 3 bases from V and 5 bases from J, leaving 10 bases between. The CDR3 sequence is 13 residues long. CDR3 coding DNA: TGCGCCAGCAGCTCCCAGACACAAGATACGCAGTATTTT. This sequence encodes CASSSQTQDTQYF.

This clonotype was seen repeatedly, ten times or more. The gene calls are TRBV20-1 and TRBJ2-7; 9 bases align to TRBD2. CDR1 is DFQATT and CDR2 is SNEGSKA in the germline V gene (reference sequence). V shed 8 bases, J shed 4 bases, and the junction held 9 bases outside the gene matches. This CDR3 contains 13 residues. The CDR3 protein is CSFGGRALYEQYF. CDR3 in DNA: TGCAGTTTTGGCGGGAGGGCCTTATACGAGCAGTACTTC.

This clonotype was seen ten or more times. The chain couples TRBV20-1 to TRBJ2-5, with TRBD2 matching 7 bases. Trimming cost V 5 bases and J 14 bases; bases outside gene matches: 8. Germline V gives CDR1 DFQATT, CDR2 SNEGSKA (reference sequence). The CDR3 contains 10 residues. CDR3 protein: CSAGYRDYYF. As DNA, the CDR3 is TGCAGTGCTGGATACCGGGACTACTACTTC.

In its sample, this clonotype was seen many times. CDR3 coding DNA: TGTGCCAGCAGCCAGAGGGGGACTAGCGGGGCTAACAATGAGCAGTTCTTC. Amino acid sequence: CASSQRGTSGANNEQFF. The chain couples TRBV4-2 to TRBJ2-1, with 13 bases matching TRBD2. This CDR3 comprises 17 residues. The V and J ends lost 3 bases and 5 bases, in that order; junction bases with no gene match: 7. Per the germline V gene, CDR1 is LGHNA and CDR2 is YNFKEQ.

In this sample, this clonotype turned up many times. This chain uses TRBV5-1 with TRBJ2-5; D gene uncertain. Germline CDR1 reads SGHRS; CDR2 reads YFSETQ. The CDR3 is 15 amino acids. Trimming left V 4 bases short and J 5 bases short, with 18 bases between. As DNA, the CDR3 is TGCGCCAGCAGCCTGTTTGACGGGCGCCCGGAGACCCAGTACTTC. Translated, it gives CASSLFDGRPETQYF. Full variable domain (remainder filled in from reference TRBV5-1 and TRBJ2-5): KAGVTQTPRYLIKTRGQQVTLSCSPISGHRSVSWYQQTPGQGLQFLFEYFSETQRNKGNFPGRFSGRQFSNSRSEMNVSTLELGDSALYLCASSLFDGRPETQYFGPGTRLLVL.

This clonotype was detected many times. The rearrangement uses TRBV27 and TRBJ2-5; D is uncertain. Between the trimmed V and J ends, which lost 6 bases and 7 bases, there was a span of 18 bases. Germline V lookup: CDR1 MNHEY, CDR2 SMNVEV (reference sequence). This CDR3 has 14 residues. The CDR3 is CASRSSSGLGTQYF. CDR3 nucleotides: TGTGCCAGCAGAAGCTCCTCGGGCCTCGGGACCCAGTACTTC.

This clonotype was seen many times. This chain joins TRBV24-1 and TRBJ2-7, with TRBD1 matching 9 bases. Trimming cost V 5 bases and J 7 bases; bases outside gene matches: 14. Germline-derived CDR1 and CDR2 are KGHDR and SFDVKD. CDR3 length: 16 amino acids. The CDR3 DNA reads TGTGCCACCAGTGCGTTTCCGGGACAGGGAACGGGAGAGCAGTACTTC. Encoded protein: CATSAFPGQGTGEQYF.

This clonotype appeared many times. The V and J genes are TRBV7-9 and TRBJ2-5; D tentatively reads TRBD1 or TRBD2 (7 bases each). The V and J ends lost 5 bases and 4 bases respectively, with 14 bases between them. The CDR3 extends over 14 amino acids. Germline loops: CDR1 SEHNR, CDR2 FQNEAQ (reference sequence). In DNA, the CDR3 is TGTGCCAGCAGCCGACAGGGAGGGGGAGAGACCCAGTACTTC. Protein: CASSRQGGGETQYF.

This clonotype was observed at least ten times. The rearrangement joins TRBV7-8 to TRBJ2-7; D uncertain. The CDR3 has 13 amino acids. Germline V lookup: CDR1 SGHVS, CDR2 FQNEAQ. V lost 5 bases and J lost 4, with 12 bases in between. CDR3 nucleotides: TGTGCCAGCAGCCCCGGCTCGAGATACGAGCAGTACTTC. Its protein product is CASSPGSRYEQYF.

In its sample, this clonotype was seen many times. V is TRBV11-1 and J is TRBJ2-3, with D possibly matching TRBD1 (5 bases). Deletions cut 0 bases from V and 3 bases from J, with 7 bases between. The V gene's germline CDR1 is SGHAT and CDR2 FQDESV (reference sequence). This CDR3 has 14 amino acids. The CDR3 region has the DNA TGTGCCAGCAGCTTAGCGCCAGGGACAGATACGCAGTATTTT. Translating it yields CASSLAPGTDTQYF. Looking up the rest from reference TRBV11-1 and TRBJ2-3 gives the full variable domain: EAEVAQSPRYKITEKSQAVAFWCDPISGHATLYWYRQILGQGPELLVQFQDESVVDDSQLPKDRFSAERLKGVDSTLKIQPAELGDSAMYLCASSLAPGTDTQYFGPGTRLTVL.

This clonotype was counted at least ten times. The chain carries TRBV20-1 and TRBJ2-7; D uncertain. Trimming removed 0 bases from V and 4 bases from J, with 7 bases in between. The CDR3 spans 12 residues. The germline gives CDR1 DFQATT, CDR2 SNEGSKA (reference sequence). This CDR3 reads CSARDMGYEQYF. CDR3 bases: TGCAGTGCTAGAGATATGGGGTACGAGCAGTACTTC.

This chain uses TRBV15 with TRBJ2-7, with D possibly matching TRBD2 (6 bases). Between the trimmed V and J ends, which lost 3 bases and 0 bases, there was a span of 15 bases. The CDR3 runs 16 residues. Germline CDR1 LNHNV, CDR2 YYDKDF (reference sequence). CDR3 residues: CATSSWGNGSSYEQYF. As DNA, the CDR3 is TGTGCCACCAGCAGCTGGGGGAACGGGAGCTCCTACGAGCAGTACTTC.

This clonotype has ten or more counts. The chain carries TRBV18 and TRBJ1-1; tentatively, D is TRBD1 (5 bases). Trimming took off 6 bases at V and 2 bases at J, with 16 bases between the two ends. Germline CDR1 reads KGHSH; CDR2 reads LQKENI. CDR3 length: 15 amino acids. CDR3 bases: TGTGCCAGCTCCCCGGGACGGCGGGGAAACACTGAAGCTTTCTTT. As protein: CASSPGRRGNTEAFF.